These 17 T cell receptor beta chains were sequenced from one sample in a study of cytomegalovirus exposure and HLA in healthy donors. A multiplex PCR was run with 60 Vbeta primers and 13 Jbeta primers. Libraries were prepared by immunoSEQ multiplex PCR; TCRdb keeps only in-frame clonotypes and omits some of them. This sample has about 150,000 clones; 85% occur once, and the top ten carry 1%. Material for sequencing was PBMCs. These receptors all come from a boy aged 2 to 9 in good health and CMV-seronegative.

Of note for this clone: This CDR3 is also generated by other DNA sequences in the sample. The chain is built from TRBV28 and TRBJ1-5; tentatively, D is TRBD1 (6 bases). Per germline, CDR1 MDHEN and CDR2 SYDVKM. The CDR3 is made up of 15 amino acids. Between the trimmed V and J ends, which lost 1 base and 1 base, there was a span of 8 bases. DNA of the CDR3: TGTGCCAGCAGTTTATCGGGGGGCAGCAATCAGCCCCAGCATTTT. It specifies CASSLSGGSNQPQHF.

In this sample, this clone turned up a few times. This chain links TRBV5-1 with TRBJ2-7; 9 bases are shared with TRBD2. Germline assignment: CDR1 SGHRS and CDR2 YFSETQ. The CDR3 consists of 15 residues. The junction had 2 bases not matched to a gene; V was cut back by 1 base and J by 0 bases. The CDR3 sequence is CASSLLAGSSYEQYV. The DNA of the CDR3 is TGCGCCAGCAGCTTGCTAGCGGGGAGCTCCTACGAGCAGTACGTC.

V gene TRBV15 combines with J gene TRBJ1-1; 9 bases map to TRBD1. This CDR3 region has 13 residues. Germline values: CDR1 LNHNV, CDR2 YYDKDF (reference sequence). V shed 5 bases, J shed 6 bases, and the junction held 4 bases outside the gene matches. CDR3 protein: CATSRDRAAEAFF. The CDR3 DNA sequence: TGTGCCACCAGCCGGGACAGGGCGGCTGAAGCTTTCTTT.

The genes are TRBV28 and TRBJ1-2, with D possibly matching TRBD1 (6 bases). This CDR3 contains 14 residues. Per the germline V gene, CDR1 is MDHEN and CDR2 is SYDVKM. V lost 7 bases to trimming and J lost 3 bases, with 15 bases between them. CDR3: CASNTPGGDYGYTF. Here the CDR3 DNA reads TGTGCCAGCAATACACCTGGGGGCGACTATGGCTACACCTTC.

The gene calls are TRBV7-9 and TRBJ2-3, with 9 bases lining up with TRBD2. The germline V gene encodes CDR1 SEHNR and CDR2 FQNEAQ (reference sequence). The CDR3 totals 15 residues. The J segment lost 8 bases and the V segment lost 5 bases, leaving 11 bases of the junction unmatched. The CDR3 DNA sequence: TGTGCCAGCAGCCCAAGACTAGCGGTGGGGAGTACGCAGTATTTT. Its translation: CASSPRLAVGSTQYF.

This chain connects TRBV7-9 to TRBJ1-4, with a weak D call TRBD1 (5 bases). The CDR3 has 16 residues. Germline V gene lookup returns CDR1 SEHNR and CDR2 FQNEAQ (reference sequence). The V end was cut by 5 bases, the J end by 0 bases, with 13 bases between. CDR3 loop: CASSPRMTATNEKLFF. CDR3 bases: TGTGCCAGCAGCCCAAGAATGACAGCAACTAATGAAAAACTGTTTTTT.

The chain recombines TRBV18 with TRBJ2-4; a weak D match, TRBD1 (5 bases). V dropped 0 bases and J dropped 6 bases, with 12 bases sitting between them. The CDR3 has 15 residues. Per germline, CDR1 KGHSH and CDR2 LQKENI. The CDR3 reads CASSPPSQGPNIQYF. Here the CDR3 DNA reads TGTGCCAGCTCACCACCATCGCAGGGCCCAAACATTCAGTACTTC.

V is TRBV15 and J is TRBJ2-1; TRBD2 matches 8 bases. Germline trimming cut 3 bases from V and 3 bases from J; bases unmatched to any gene: 4. Germline V CDR1 and CDR2: LNHNV, YYDKDF (reference sequence). The CDR3 extends over 15 amino acids. CDR3 DNA: TGTGCCACCAGCAGGGCTAGCGGGCTCTACAATGAGCAGTTCTTC. The encoded protein is CATSRASGLYNEQFF.

The V gene is TRBV28, the J gene TRBJ1-5; 11 positions match TRBD1. V dropped 6 bases and J dropped 2; count of bases not matched to a gene: 3. CDR3 size: 15 residues. Germline V gene sequence: CDR1 MDHEN, CDR2 SYDVKM. As DNA, the CDR3 is TGTGCCAGCAGGGACAGGGGGCCTGGCAATCAGCCCCAGCATTTT. Translated, it gives CASRDRGPGNQPQHF.

J is TRBJ1-5 and V is TRBV28, with D uncertain. The CDR3 sequence is 15 residues long. V was trimmed by 6 bases and J by 0 bases, leaving 12 bases between them. CDR1 is MDHEN and CDR2 is SYDVKM in the germline V gene. CDR3 protein: CASRRHTNSNQPQHF. The CDR3 coding sequence is TGTGCCAGCAGACGACACACAAATAGCAATCAGCCCCAGCATTTT.

This chain uses TRBV5-1 with TRBJ2-1; possible D gene TRBD1, 6 bases. The CDR3 consists of 15 residues. The germline V and J ends were trimmed by 4 bases and 0 bases, with 11 bases remaining between them. Germline CDR1 is SGHRS and CDR2 is YFSETQ. CDR3 region: CASSQGQSSYNEQFF. In DNA form, the CDR3 reads TGCGCCAGCAGCCAAGGACAGAGCTCCTACAATGAGCAGTTCTTC.

The chain joins TRBV27 to TRBJ2-4; 10 nucleotides line up with TRBD2. CDR3 length: 13 residues. Trimming cost V 5 bases and J 13 bases; bases outside gene matches: 8. Germline V lookup: CDR1 MNHEY, CDR2 SMNVEV (reference sequence). For the CDR3, the DNA is TGTGCCAGCAGTCTCCGACTAGCGGGTAGCCAGTACTTC. This translates into CASSLRLAGSQYF.

The chain recombines TRBV6-5 with TRBJ1-2; D ambiguous. Per the germline V gene, CDR1 is MNHEY and CDR2 is SVGAGI. This CDR3 contains 13 residues. V gave up 5 bases and J gave up 3 bases, with 10 bases separating them. The CDR3 reads CASSQTAYYGYTF. In nucleotides, the CDR3 is TGTGCCAGCAGTCAAACAGCCTACTATGGCTACACCTTC.

V and J are TRBV2 and TRBJ1-5; 8 bases match TRBD1. The CDR3 sequence is 12 residues long. The V gene's germline CDR1 is SNHLY and CDR2 FYNNEI. The V gene end was trimmed by 3 bases and the J gene end by 16 bases; junction bases not matched to a gene: 8. The CDR3 here is CASSEGTGPLHF. CDR3 sequence (DNA): TGTGCCAGCAGTGAGGGGACAGGTCCCCTCCATTTT.

The rearrangement uses TRBV28 and TRBJ1-2; D is undetermined. The germline CDR1 and CDR2 sequences are MDHEN and SYDVKM. The CDR3 covers 14 residues. Trimming cost V 8 bases and J 1 base, with 14 bases left between them. For the CDR3, the DNA is TGTGCCAGCCTCAGCTTAGAGGGTAACTATGGCTACACCTTC. It encodes CASLSLEGNYGYTF.

The count of this clone is one. J is TRBJ1-2 and V is TRBV6-1; D is possibly TRBD1 (5 bases). This CDR3 region has 11 residues. V was cut by 6 bases and J by 8 bases, with 10 bases left in between. Looked up from germline, CDR1 is MNHNS and CDR2 is SASEGT. The CDR3 is CASRGGLGYTF. CDR3 nucleotide sequence: TGTGCCAGCAGGGGGGGATTGGGCTACACCTTC.

This chain uses TRBV27 with TRBJ2-7; TRBD1 aligns across 8 bases. With 4 bases clipped from V and 2 bases from J, the junction kept 4 bases outside the gene matches. The CDR3 is made up of 14 amino acids. The germline gives CDR1 MNHEY, CDR2 SMNVEV (reference sequence). CDR3 DNA sequence: TGTGCCAGCAGTTACGGGACAGGCGCCTACGAGCAGTACTTC. This sequence encodes CASSYGTGAYEQYF.